The 8 T cell receptor beta chains below were found in one sample sequenced in a study of Tregs in tolerant kidney transplant recipients. Measured with immunoSEQ multiplex PCR; TCRdb has only the in-frame clones, and not every one. Across about 48,000 clones, the top ten clones capture 0.85% of the sample. Source: CD4+ T cells from blood, taken before the transplant. The receptors derive from a human donor who received a combined kidney and bone marrow transplant.

Regarding this clone: The junction shows a germline mismatch at one end, possibly a read error. The CDR3 goes on 3 residues after the read ends, and that part is filled in from the germline J gene. V gene TRBV7-7 combines with J gene TRBJ2-3, with TRBD2 identical over 14 bases. The CDR3 is 15 amino acids. Germline V CDR1 and CDR2: SSHAT, FNYEAQ (reference sequence). The covered CDR3 bases are TGTGCTAGCAGCAAGGGACTAGCGGGAGCCGATACG. Protein: CASSKGLAGADT. The full CDR3 protein is CASSKGLAGADTQYF.

A word on this clone: Read coverage stops 3 residues before the CDR3 terminus; the germline J gene supplies the remainder. This rearrangement joins TRBV10-3 to TRBJ2-3, with TRBD2 matching 8 bases. The length of the CDR3 is 17 residues. From germline, CDR1 is ENHRY and CDR2 SYGVKD. The V gene end was trimmed by 0 bases and the J gene end by 4 bases; junction bases not matched to a gene: 9. The CDR3 loop is CAISESAAGVIPDTQYF. The sequenced CDR3 bases are TGTGCCATCAGTGAGTCGGCAGCGGGAGTCATTCCAGATACG.

As regards this clone: The read terminates 3 residues ahead of where the CDR3 ends, so the germline J gene completes it. The chain joins TRBV29-1 to TRBJ2-1; D is possibly TRBD2 (6 bases). V lost 6 bases and J 3 bases, leaving 18 bases between the germline ends. Per germline, CDR1 SQVTM and CDR2 ANQGSEA. The CDR3 totals 15 residues. The sequenced CDR3 bases are TGCAGCGTCTTAGATGCGTTAGCGGACTACAATGAG. As protein: CSVLDALADYNE. The whole CDR3 region reads CSVLDALADYNEQFF.

Concerning this clone itself: The CDR3 extends 3 residues past the end of the read, so its final part is completed from the germline J gene. The chain combines TRBV19 with TRBJ2-2; 14 positions match TRBD2. CDR1 and CDR2 (germline): LNHDA, SQIVND (reference sequence). The CDR3 extends over 16 amino acids. J gave up 2 bases and V 11 bases, and 7 bases lay outside the gene matches. The DNA read from the CDR3 is TGTGCCTCTAAGGGACTAGCGGGGGATAACACCGGGGAG. It codes for CASKGLAGDNTGE. The entire CDR3 protein is CASKGLAGDNTGELFF.

As regards this clone: From the germline J gene comes the end of the CDR3, since the read stops 3 residues before it. The J gene is TRBJ2-7, the V gene TRBV6-2 or TRBV6-3; 7 positions match TRBD1. Germline assignment: CDR1 MNHEY and CDR2 SVGEGT. Germline trimming cut 2 bases from V and 4 bases from J; bases unmatched to any gene: 2. The CDR3 length is 13 residues. CDR3 sequence reads: CASSYQQGYEQYF. CDR3 DNA (partial): TGTGCCAGCAGTTACCAACAGGGGTACGAG.

The covered CDR3 bases are TGCGCCAGCAGCTCACAAGCTAGTGAA. It is translated as CASSSQASE. The complete CDR3 protein is CASSSQASEAFF. The V call is TRBV5-1, the J call TRBJ1-1; D unclear. Read coverage stops 3 residues before the CDR3 terminus; the germline J gene supplies the remainder. V dropped 3 bases and J dropped 7 bases, with 10 bases sitting between them. CDR1 and CDR2 from the germline V gene are SGHRS and YFSETQ. There are 12 residues in the CDR3.

Points on this clone: The CDR3 extends 3 residues past the end of the read, so its final part is completed from the germline J gene. This rearrangement joins TRBV19 to TRBJ2-2; D unclear. The CDR3 totals 13 residues. The germline V gene encodes CDR1 LNHDA and CDR2 SQIVND (reference sequence). V lost 1 base and J 9 bases, leaving 9 bases between the germline ends. CDR3 sequence reads: CASSIVQHRELFF. The DNA read from the CDR3 is TGTGCCAGTAGTATAGTGCAACACCGGGAG.

CDR3 protein: CSVEPSVYNEQFF. CDR3 bases read: TGCAGCGTTGAGCCCAGCGTCTACAATGAG. This sequence joins TRBV29-1 and TRBJ2-1; D gene uncertain. The read is 3 residues too short to cover the CDR3 end, so that end is filled in from the germline J gene. V shed 3 bases and J shed 3 bases, with 9 bases lying between them. The CDR3 has 13 amino acids. Germline V gene lookup returns CDR1 SQVTM and CDR2 ANQGSEA.